This T cell receptor (beta chain) was recovered during a study of T cell responses to AZD1222 COVID-19 vaccine. Pooled samples include second doses given at about 4 or 12 weeks. TCRdb's table, derived via immunoSEQ multiplex PCR, lists solely in-frame clones and lacks some. The repertoire holds over 75,000 clones, with roughly nine tenths as singletons. Comments on this clone: Its specificity is not known.

Notes on the study in general: At baseline, just five or six AZD1222 recipients tested seropositive. Donors were largely white British and mainly female; clonal diversity was possibly underestimated. Breadth and depth of Spike-specific TCRs rose after two AZD1222 doses.

The V end was cut by 5 bases, the J end by 0 bases, with 17 bases between. CDR1 LNHDA and CDR2 SQIVND come from the germline V gene (reference sequence). The CDR3 extends over 18 amino acids. Sequenced material: peripheral blood, taken 28 days after the second AZD1222 dose. This TCR came from an adult who received the AZD1222 COVID-19 vaccine. The genes are TRBV19 and TRBJ1-6, with D hard to call. CDR3 coding DNA: TGTGCCAGTAGTGGAGAGACCAAACACAGCTCCTATAATTCACCCCTCCACTTT. Protein: CASSGETKHSSYNSPLHF. Full variable domain (missing parts from reference TRBV19 and TRBJ1-6): DGGITQSPKYLFRKEGQNVTLSCEQNLNHDAMYWYRQDPGQGLRLIYYSQIVNDFQKGDIAEGYSVSREKKESFPLTVTSAQKNPTAFYLCASSGETKHSSYNSPLHFGNGTRLTVT.